This TCR beta chain was retrieved from a study of cytomegalovirus exposure and HLA in healthy donors. Comments on this clone: What it binds is not known.

V dropped 3 bases and J dropped 0 bases, with 4 bases sitting between them. Germline loops: CDR1 KGHSH, CDR2 LQKENI. There are 13 residues in the CDR3. Overall study findings and caveats: The study labeled 150 to 200 TCR beta chains cytomegalovirus-associated. Across all donors, roughly uniform sequencing depth was an assumption of the presence/absence analyses. What a later analysis showed was that several of the most significant clusters appeared linked to common viral pathogens. In an earlier analysis, productive rearrangement rates for most beta V segments clustered near 87% or 30%.

PCR employed 60 Vbeta and 13 Jbeta primers. Libraries were prepared by immunoSEQ multiplex PCR; TCRdb keeps only in-frame clonotypes and omits some of them. The sample has over 150,000 clones, roughly 80% seen once; the top ten hold 1.9%. This sequence joins TRBV18 and TRBJ2-3; unclear D gene. The receptor comes from a human donor in good health. The sequencing input was PBMCs. The CDR3 loop reads CASSPQSTDTQYF. CDR3 sequence (DNA): TGTGCCAGCTCACCTCAGAGCACAGATACGCAGTATTTT.